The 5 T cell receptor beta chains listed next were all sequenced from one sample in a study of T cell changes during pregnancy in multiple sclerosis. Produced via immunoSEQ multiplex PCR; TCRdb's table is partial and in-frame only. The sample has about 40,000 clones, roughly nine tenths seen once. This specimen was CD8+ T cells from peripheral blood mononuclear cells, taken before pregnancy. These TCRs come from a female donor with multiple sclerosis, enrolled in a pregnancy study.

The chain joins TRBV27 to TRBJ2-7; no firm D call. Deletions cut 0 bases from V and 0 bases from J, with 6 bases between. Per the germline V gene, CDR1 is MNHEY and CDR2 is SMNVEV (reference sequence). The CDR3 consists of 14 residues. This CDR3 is CASSLSPLSYEQYF. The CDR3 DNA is TGTGCCAGCAGTTTATCCCCACTCTCCTACGAGCAGTACTTC.

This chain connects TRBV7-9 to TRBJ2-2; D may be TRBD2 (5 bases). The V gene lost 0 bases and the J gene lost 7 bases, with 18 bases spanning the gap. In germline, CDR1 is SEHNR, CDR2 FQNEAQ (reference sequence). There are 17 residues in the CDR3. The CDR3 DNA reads TGTGCCAGCAGCTTAGCCATGACTCATCGAGGAGGCGGGGAGCTGTTTTTT. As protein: CASSLAMTHRGGGELFF.

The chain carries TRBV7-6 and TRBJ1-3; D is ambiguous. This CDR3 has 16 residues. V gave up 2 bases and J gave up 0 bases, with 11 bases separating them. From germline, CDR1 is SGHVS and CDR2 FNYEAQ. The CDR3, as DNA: TGTGCCAGCAGCTTACGGGTGGAGAGCTCTGGAAACACCATATATTTT. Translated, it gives CASSLRVESSGNTIYF.

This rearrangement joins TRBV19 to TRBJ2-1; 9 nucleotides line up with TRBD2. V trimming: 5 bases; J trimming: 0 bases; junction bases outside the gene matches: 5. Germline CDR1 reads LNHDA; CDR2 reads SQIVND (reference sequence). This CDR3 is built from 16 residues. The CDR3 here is CASSFSGSPSYNEQFF. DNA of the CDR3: TGTGCCAGTAGTTTTAGCGGGAGCCCCTCCTACAATGAGCAGTTCTTC.

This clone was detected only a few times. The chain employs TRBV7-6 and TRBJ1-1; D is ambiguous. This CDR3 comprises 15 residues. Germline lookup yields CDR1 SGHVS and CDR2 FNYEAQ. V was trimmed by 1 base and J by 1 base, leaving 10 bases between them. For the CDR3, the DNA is TGTGCCAGCAGCTTAGGCACTAATGGGAACACTGAAGCTTTCTTT. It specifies CASSLGTNGNTEAFF. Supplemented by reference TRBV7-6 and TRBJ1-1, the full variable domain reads GAGVSQSPRYKVTKRGQDVALRCDPISGHVSLYWYRQALGQGPEFLTYFNYEAQQDKSGLPNDRFSAERPEGSISTLTIQRTEQRDSAMYRCASSLGTNGNTEAFFGQGTRLTVV.